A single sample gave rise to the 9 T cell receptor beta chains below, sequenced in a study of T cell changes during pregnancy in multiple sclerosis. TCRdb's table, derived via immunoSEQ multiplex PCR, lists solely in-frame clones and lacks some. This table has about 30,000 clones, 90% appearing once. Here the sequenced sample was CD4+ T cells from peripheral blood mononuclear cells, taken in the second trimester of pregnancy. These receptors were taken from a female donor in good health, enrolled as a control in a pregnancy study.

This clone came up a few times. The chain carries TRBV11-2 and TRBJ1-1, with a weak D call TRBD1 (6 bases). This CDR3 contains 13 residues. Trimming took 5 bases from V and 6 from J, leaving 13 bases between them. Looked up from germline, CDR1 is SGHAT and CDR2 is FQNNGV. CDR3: CASSLLSGAEAFF. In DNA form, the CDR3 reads TGTGCCAGCAGCCTACTATCAGGGGCTGAAGCTTTCTTT.

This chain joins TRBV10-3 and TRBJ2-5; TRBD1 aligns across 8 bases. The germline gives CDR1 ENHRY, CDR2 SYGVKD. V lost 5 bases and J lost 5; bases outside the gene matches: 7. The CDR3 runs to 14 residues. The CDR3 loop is CAISPQGVGETQYF. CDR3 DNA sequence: TGTGCCATCAGTCCACAGGGGGTAGGCGAGACCCAGTACTTC.

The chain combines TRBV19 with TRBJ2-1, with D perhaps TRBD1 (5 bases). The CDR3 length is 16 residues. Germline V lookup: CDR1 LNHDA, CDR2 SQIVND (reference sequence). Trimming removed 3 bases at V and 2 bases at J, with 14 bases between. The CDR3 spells CASSIRGIGTYNEQFF. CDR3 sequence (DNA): TGTGCCAGTAGTATTAGGGGTATAGGGACCTACAATGAGCAGTTCTTC.

In DNA, the CDR3 is TGTGCCTGGAGTCCCCAGGGTTACGGCCACACCTTC. Amino acids: CAWSPQGYGHTF. V usage is TRBV30 and J usage is TRBJ1-2; a weak D match, TRBD1 (5 bases). V lost 2 bases and J 12 bases, leaving 16 bases between the germline ends. Germline CDR1 reads GTSNPN; CDR2 reads SVGIG (reference sequence). This CDR3 has 12 residues.

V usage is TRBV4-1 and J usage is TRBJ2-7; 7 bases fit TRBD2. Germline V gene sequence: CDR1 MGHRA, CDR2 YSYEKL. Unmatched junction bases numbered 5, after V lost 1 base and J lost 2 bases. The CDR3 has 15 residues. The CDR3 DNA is TGCGCCAGCAGCCAAGGCGGGAGATTGCCCTACGAGCAGTACTTC. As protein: CASSQGGRLPYEQYF.

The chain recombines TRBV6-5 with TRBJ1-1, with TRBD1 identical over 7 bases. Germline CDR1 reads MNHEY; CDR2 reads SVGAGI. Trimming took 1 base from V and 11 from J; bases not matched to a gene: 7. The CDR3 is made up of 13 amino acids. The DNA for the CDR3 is TGTGCCAGCAGTTACTTCCGGGACAGTGAGGCTTTCTTT. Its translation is CASSYFRDSEAFF.

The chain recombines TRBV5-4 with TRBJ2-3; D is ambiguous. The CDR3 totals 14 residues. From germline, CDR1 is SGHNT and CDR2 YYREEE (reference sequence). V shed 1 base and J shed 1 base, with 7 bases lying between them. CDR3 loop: CASSLSSGTDTQYF. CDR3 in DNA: TGTGCCAGCAGCTTGTCGTCGGGCACAGATACGCAGTATTTT.

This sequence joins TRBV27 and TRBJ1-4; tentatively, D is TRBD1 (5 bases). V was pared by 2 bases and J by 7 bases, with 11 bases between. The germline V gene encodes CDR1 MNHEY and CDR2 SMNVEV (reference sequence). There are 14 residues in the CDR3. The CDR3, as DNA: TGTGCCAGCAGTTTAGCAGGGTTCTCTGAAAAACTGTTTTTT. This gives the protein CASSLAGFSEKLFF.

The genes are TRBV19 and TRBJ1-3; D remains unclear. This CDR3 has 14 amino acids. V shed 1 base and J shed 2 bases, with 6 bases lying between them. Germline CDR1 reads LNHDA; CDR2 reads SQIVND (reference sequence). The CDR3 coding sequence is TGTGCCAGTAGTATAGTCGCAGCTGGAAACACCATATATTTT. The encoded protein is CASSIVAAGNTIYF.